This T cell receptor (beta chain) was profiled in a study of immune evolution from preneoplasia to lung adenocarcinoma. Across the study: HLA loss of heterozygosity: under 7.5% AIS, about 15% MIA, around 35% ADC, none AAH. Study-wide points: Top clone share appeared to fall from AAH through AIS, MIA, adenocarcinoma. KRAS-mutant nodules had the highest T cell clonality.

For this clone: Its antigen is as yet unknown.

Using immunoSEQ multiplex PCR, the repertoire was profiled, and TCRdb retains in-frame clones only, with some absent. The sample shows some 15,000 clones, 65% to 85% of them seen only once. From germline, CDR1 is SEHNR and CDR2 FQNEAQ (reference sequence). The CDR3 is 14 amino acids. With 3 bases removed from V and 0 bases from J, the gap between germline ends came to 6 bases. The receptor comes from a person between 70 and 80 years old with lung adenocarcinoma. The sample consisted of FFPE minimally invasive lung adenocarcinoma tissue. The chain combines TRBV7-9 with TRBJ2-1; D is uncertain. Here the CDR3 reads CASSFPGSYNEQFF. The DNA of the CDR3 is TGTGCCAGCAGCTTCCCGGGCTCCTACAATGAGCAGTTCTTC.